This T cell receptor (beta chain) was found in a study of shared clonotypes between healthy human individuals. J lost 2 bases, V lost 3 bases, and 3 bases had no gene match. Germline V gives CDR1 LNHDA, CDR2 SQIVND (reference sequence). The CDR3 contains 14 residues. This clone was counted a single time. The same CDR3 arises from other DNA sequences in this sample as well. Data came from immunoSEQ multiplex PCR; TCRdb stores just in-frame clones and leaves some out. The sample shows 2,500,000 or so clones, around nine tenths of them seen only once. This chain uses TRBV19 with TRBJ1-1, with 7 nucleotides matching TRBD1. The sequence derives from a man between 18 and 35 years old in good health. Sequenced sample: naive CD4+ T cells sorted from blood. Stated subset: CD45RA+ positively selected. CDR3 DNA: TGTGCCAGTAGTATGGGACAGCTCAACACTGAAGCTTTCTTT. Residues: CASSMGQLNTEAFF. The full variable domain, in which reference TRBV19 and TRBJ1-1 provide the parts outside the CDR3, is DGGITQSPKYLFRKEGQNVTLSCEQNLNHDAMYWYRQDPGQGLRLIYYSQIVNDFQKGDIAEGYSVSREKKESFPLTVTSAQKNPTAFYLCASSMGQLNTEAFFGQGTRLTVV.